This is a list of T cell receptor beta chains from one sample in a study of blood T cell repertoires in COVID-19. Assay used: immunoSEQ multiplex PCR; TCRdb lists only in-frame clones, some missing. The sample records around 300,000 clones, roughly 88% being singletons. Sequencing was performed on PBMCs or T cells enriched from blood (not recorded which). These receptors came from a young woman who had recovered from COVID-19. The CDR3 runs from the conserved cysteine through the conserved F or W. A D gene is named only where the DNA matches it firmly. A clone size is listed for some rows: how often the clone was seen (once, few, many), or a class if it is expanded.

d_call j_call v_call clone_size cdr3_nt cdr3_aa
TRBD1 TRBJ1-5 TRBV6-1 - TGTGCCAGCAGTGATTACAGGGGGCGAGCACAGCCCCAGCATTTT CASSDYRGRAQPQHF
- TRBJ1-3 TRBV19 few TGTGCCAGTAGTCGCATCGGGGTCCGTGTCACCATATATTTT CASSRIGVRVTIYF
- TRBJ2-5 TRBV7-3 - TGTGCCAGCAGCCTCCGCCCACACGGGTCGGGGGAGACCCAGTACTTC CASSLRPHGSGETQYF
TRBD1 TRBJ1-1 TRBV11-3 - TGTGCCAGCAGCCATGCGGCAGGGGGTAACACTGAAGCTTTCTTT CASSHAAGGNTEAFF
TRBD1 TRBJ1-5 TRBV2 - TGTGCCAGCAGCCAGGAATATGGGACAGGGTATCAGCCCCAGCATTTT CASSQEYGTGYQPQHF
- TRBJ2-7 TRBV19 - TGTGCCAGTAATGGCCCTGCCTCCTACGAGCAGTACTTC CASNGPASYEQYF
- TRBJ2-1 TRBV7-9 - TGTGCCAGCAGCTTCCCTCGGGACTACAATGAGCAGTTCTTC CASSFPRDYNEQFF
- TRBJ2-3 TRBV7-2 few TGTGCCAGCAGCTTATCACGTGGGCTCTACACAGATACGCAGTATTTT CASSLSRGLYTDTQYF
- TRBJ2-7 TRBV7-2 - TGTGCCAGCAGCTCCGACAGACTCGAGCAGTACTTC CASSSDRLEQYF
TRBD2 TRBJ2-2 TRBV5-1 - TGCGCCAGCAGCGTGGGAGGGACTAGCGGGGAGCTGTTTTTT CASSVGGTSGELFF
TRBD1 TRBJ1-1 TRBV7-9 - TGTGCCAGCAGCTTAGGGACAGGCACTGAAGCTTTCTTT CASSLGTGTEAFF
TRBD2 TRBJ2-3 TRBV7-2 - TGTGCCAGCAGCTACGCAGGACTAGCGACAAGGGGAGATACGCAGTATTTT CASSYAGLATRGDTQYF
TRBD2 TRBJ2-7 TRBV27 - TGTGCCAGCAGTTTAGCACTAGCGGACCAATACGAGCAGTACTTC CASSLALADQYEQYF
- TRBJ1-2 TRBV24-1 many TGTGCCACCAGTGATGAGAGGCGATACTACACCTTC CATSDERRYYTF
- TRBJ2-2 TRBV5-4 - TGTGCCAGCAGCCCGTACGGACAGACCGGGGAGCTGTTTTTT CASSPYGQTGELFF
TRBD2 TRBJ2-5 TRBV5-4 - TGTGCCAGCAGCTTTATCGCGGGAGGTGGTTCGAAAGAGACCCAGTACTTC CASSFIAGGGSKETQYF
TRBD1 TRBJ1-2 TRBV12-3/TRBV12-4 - TGTGCCAGCAGCCGACAGGGTGACTATGGCTACACCTTC CASSRQGDYGYTF
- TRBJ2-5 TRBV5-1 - TGCGCCAGCAGCTTGGGGGGGCAACCTCGGGGAGAGACCCAGTACTTC CASSLGGQPRGETQYF
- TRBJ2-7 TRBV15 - TGTGCCACCAGCACCAACAGGGGGGGCAACTACGAGCAGTACTTC CATSTNRGGNYEQYF
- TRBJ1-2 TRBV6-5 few TGTGCCAGCACAGGGCTTGAGGATGGCTACACCTTC CASTGLEDGYTF
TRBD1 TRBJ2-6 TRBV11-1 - TGTGCCAGCTACTCAGGGGGCTCTGGGGCCAACGTCCTGACTTTC CASYSGGSGANVLTF
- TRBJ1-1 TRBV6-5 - TGTGCCAGCAGCCAGGCGGGCGTGAACACTGAAGCTTTCTTT CASSQAGVNTEAFF
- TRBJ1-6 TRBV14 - TGTGCCAGCAGCCCGACTGCGACGGAGTCCTATAATTCACCCCTCCACTTT CASSPTATESYNSPLHF
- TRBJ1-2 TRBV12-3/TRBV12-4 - TGTGCCAGCAGCCCCTCGGACTATGGCTACACCTTC CASSPSDYGYTF
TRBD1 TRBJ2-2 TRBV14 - TGTGCCAGCAGCCAAGGGCCCGGGACAGCTTACACCGGGGAGCTGTTTTTT CASSQGPGTAYTGELFF
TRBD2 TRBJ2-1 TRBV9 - TGTGCCAGCAGCGAAGAGACTAGCGGCTACAATGAGCAGTTCTTC CASSEETSGYNEQFF
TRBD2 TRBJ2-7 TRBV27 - TGTGCCAGCAGTCCGATAGCGGGGGGGCCGTACGAGCAGTACTTC CASSPIAGGPYEQYF
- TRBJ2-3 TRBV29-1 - TGCAGCGTTGCACAGGGCACAGATACGCAGTATTTT CSVAQGTDTQYF
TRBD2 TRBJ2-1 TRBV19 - TGTGCCAGTAGCCAGGGACTAGCGGGGTACAATGAGCAGTTCTTC CASSQGLAGYNEQFF
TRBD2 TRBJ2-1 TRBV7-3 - TGTGCCAGCAGCAGACAAATCGGACTAGCGGGCGATGAGCAGTTCTTC CASSRQIGLAGDEQFF
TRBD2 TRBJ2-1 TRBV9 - TGTGCCAGCAGCGTACTAGCGGGGCTTTATGAGCAGTTCTTC CASSVLAGLYEQFF
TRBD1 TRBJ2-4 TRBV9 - TGTGCCAGCAGCCTCTTCGGGACAGAGGCAAACATTCAGTACTTC CASSLFGTEANIQYF
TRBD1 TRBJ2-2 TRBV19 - TGTGCCAGTAGTATGGGACAGGGTATCCCCGGGGAGCTGTTTTTT CASSMGQGIPGELFF
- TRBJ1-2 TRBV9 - TGTGCCAGCAGCGTAGATGCAGGGGACGGCTACACCTTC CASSVDAGDGYTF
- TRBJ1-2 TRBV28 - TGTGCTGGCGGGGGAGTTCATGGCTACACCTTC CAGGGVHGYTF
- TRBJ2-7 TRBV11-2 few TGTGCCAGCAGCTTAGTGCCGAGCGGATACTACGAGCAGTACTTC CASSLVPSGYYEQYF
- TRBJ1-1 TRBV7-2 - TGTGCCAGCAGCTTAGCCCCCGGGGGACGGGCGACTTCGAACACTGAAGCTTTCTTT CASSLAPGGRATSNTEAFF
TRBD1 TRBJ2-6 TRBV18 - TGTGCCAGCTCACCACCAACAGGGGTAGGGGCCAACGTCCTGACTTTC CASSPPTGVGANVLTF
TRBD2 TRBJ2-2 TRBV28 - TGTGCCAGCAGCCCTGGCGGGGGAACTAACACCGGGGAGCTGTTTTTT CASSPGGGTNTGELFF
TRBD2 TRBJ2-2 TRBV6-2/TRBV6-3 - TGTGCCAGCAGTAGACTAGCGGGGGGCCTCACCGGGGAGCTGTTTTTT CASSRLAGGLTGELFF
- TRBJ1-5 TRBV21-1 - TGTGCCAGCAGCAGGGGGTCAGGGGCCCCCCCGTATAGCAATCAGCCCCAGCATTTT CASSRGSGAPPYSNQPQHF
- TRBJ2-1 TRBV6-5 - TGTGCCAGCAGTTACACTCTTTTCTCCTACAATGAGCAGTTCTTC CASSYTLFSYNEQFF
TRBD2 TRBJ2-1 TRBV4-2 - TGTGCCAGCAGCCAAGAAAGCGGGAGTATCGTCTATGAGCAGTTCTTC CASSQESGSIVYEQFF
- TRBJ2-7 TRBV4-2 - TGTGCCAGCAGCCCCCCCGGGGAAGGCGACTACGAGCAGTACTTC CASSPPGEGDYEQYF
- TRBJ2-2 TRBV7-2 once TGTGCCAGCAGCTTGCGGTCTACTACCGCCGGGGAGCTGTTTTTT CASSLRSTTAGELFF
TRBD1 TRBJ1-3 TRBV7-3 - TGTGCCAGCAGCACCCAGGGACAGGGGGCCGGAAACACCATATATTTT CASSTQGQGAGNTIYF
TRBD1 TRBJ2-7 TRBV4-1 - TGCGCCAGCAGCCAAGGATTCAGGGGGCGACCCTACGAGCAGTACTTC CASSQGFRGRPYEQYF
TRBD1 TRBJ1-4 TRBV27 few TGTGCCAGCAGTTTAGGAGGGGGCAAGTATGGTGAAAAACTGTTTTTT CASSLGGGKYGEKLFF
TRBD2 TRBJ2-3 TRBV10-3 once TGTGCCATCAGTGAGACAGCGGGAAGCACAGATACGCAGTATTTT CAISETAGSTDTQYF
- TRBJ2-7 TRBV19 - TGTGCCAGTAGTATAGACCGCGGGGCGACCTACGAGCAGTACTTC CASSIDRGATYEQYF
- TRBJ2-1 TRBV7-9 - TGTGCCAGCAGCTCCAGCGGAGCCCCCGTATTCTTC CASSSSGAPVFF
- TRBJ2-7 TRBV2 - TGTGCCAGCAGTGAGGGTAGGAGGGTGGGCGAGCAGTACTTC CASSEGRRVGEQYF
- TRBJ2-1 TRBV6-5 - TGTGCCAGCAGGCAGGGCCATGAGCAGTTCTTC CASRQGHEQFF
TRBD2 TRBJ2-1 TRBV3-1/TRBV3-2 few TGTGCCAGCAGCCCCGGGACTACCTCGAATGAGCAGTTCTTC CASSPGTTSNEQFF
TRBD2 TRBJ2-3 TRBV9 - TGTGCCAGCAGCGCCCGCGCGGGAGGGCCTACAGATACGCAGTATTTT CASSARAGGPTDTQYF
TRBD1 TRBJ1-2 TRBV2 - TGTGCCAGCAACCTCGACAGGGACGCCTATGGCTACACCTTC CASNLDRDAYGYTF
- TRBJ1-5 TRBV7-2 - TGTGCCAGCAGCTTAAGAGACTTGAGCAATCAGCCCCAGCATTTT CASSLRDLSNQPQHF